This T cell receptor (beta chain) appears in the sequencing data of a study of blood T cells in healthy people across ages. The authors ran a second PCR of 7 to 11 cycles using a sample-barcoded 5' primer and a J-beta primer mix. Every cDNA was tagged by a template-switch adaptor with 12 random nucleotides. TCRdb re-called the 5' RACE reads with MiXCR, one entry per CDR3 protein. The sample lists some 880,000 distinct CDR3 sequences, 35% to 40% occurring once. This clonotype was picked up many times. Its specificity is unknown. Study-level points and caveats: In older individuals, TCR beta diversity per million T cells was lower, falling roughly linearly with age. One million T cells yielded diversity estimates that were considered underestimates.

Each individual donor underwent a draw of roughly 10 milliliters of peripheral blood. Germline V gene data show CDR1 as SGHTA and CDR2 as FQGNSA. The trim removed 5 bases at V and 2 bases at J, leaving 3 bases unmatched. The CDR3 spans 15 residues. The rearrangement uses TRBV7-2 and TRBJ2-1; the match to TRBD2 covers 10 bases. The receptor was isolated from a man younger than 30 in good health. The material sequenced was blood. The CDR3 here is CASSATSGTYNEQFF. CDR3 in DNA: TGTGCCAGCAGCGCCACTAGCGGGACCTACAATGAGCAGTTCTTC.